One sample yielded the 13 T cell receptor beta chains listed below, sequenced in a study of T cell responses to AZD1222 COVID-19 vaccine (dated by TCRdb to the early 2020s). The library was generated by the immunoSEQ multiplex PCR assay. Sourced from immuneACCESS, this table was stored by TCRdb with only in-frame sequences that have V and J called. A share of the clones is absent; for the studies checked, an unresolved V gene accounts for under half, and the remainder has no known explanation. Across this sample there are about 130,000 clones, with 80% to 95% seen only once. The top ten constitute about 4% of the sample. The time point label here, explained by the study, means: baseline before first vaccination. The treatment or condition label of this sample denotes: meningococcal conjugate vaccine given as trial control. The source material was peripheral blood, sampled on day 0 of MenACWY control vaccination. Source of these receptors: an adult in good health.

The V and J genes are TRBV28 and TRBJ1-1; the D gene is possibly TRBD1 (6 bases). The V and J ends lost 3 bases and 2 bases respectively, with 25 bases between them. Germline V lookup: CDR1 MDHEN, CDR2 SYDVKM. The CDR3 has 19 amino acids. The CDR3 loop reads CASSLAVRDTRNLNTEAFF. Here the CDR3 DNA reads TGTGCCAGCAGTTTGGCTGTACGGGACACACGGAACCTAAACACTGAAGCTTTCTTT.

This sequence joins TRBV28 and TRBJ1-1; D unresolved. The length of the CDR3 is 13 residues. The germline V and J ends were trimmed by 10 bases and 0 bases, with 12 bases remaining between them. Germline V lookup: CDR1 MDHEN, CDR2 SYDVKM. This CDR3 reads CATRDLMNTEAFF. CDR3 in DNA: TGTGCCACCCGGGATTTAATGAACACTGAAGCTTTCTTT.

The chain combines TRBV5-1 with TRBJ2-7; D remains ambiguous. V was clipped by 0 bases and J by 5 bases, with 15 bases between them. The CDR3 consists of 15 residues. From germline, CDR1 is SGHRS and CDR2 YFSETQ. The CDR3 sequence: CASSLAVLGRNEQYF. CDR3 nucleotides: TGCGCCAGCAGCTTGGCAGTATTAGGCCGTAACGAGCAGTACTTC.

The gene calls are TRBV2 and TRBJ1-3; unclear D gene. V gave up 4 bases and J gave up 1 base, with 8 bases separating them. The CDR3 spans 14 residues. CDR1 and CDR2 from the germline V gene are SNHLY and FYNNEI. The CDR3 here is CASSAHGSGNTIYF. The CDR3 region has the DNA TGTGCCAGCAGTGCCCACGGGTCTGGAAACACCATATATTTT.

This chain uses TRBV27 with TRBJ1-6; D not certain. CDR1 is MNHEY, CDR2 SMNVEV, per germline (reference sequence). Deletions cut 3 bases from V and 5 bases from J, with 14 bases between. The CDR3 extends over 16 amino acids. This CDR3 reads CASSFGLRQNNSPLHF. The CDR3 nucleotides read TGTGCCAGCAGTTTTGGTCTTCGTCAGAATAATTCACCCCTCCACTTT.

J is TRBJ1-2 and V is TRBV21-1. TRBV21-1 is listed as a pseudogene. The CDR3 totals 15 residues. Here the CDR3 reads CASSTRRWQCYGYTF. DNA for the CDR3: TGTGCCAGCAGCACAAGAAGGTGGCAGTGCTATGGCTACACCTTC.

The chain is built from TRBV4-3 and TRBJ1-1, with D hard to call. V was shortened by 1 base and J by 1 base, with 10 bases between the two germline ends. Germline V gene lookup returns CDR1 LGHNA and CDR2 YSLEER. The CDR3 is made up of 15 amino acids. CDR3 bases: TGCGCCAGCAGCCAAGCGGGCGGTCCGAACACTGAAGCTTTCTTT. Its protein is CASSQAGGPNTEAFF.

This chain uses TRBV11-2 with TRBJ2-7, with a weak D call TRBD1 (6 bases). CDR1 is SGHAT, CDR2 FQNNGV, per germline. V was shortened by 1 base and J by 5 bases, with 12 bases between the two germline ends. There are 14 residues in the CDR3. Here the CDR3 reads CASSLGNRDHEQYF. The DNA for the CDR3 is TGTGCCAGCAGCTTAGGGAACAGGGACCACGAGCAGTACTTC.

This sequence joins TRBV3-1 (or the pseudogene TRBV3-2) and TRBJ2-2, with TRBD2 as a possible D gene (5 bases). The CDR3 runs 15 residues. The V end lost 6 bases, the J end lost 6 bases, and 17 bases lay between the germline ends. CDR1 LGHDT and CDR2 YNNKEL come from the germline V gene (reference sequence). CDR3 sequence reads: CASRRTGETAGELFF. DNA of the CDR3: TGTGCCAGCAGACGTACCGGGGAAACGGCCGGGGAGCTGTTTTTT.

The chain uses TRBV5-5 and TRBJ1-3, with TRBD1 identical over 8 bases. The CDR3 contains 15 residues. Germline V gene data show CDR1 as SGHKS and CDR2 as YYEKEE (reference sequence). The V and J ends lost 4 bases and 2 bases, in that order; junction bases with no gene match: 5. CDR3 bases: TGTGCCAGCAGCGCCAGGACAGGGCCTGGAAACACCATATATTTT. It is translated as CASSARTGPGNTIYF.

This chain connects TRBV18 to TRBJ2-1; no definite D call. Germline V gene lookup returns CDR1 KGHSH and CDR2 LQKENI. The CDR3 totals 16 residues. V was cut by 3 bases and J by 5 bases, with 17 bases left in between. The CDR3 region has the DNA TGTGCCAGCTCACCTATCTTAGCAGGCTCTAACAATGAGCAGTTCTTC. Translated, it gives CASSPILAGSNNEQFF.

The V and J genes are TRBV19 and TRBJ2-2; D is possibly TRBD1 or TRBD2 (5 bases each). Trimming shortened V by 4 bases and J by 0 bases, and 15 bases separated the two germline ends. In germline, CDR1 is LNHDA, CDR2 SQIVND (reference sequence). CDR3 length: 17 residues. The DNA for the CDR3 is TGTGCCAGTAGTAGGGGGTATACGCGGTCGAACACCGGGGAGCTGTTTTTT. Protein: CASSRGYTRSNTGELFF.

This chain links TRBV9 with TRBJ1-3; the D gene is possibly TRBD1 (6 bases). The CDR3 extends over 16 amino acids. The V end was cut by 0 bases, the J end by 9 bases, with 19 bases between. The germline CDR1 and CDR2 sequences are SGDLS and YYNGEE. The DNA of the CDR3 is TGTGCCAGCAGCGTAGCCCCAGGGGTTGGGGGACTCACCATATATTTT. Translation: CASSVAPGVGGLTIYF. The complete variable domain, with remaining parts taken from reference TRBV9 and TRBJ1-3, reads DSGVTQTPKHLITATGQRVTLRCSPRSGDLSVYWYQQSLDQGLQFLIQYYNGEERAKGNILERFSAQQFPDLHSELNLSSLELGDSALYFCASSVAPGVGGLTIYFGEGSWLTVV.